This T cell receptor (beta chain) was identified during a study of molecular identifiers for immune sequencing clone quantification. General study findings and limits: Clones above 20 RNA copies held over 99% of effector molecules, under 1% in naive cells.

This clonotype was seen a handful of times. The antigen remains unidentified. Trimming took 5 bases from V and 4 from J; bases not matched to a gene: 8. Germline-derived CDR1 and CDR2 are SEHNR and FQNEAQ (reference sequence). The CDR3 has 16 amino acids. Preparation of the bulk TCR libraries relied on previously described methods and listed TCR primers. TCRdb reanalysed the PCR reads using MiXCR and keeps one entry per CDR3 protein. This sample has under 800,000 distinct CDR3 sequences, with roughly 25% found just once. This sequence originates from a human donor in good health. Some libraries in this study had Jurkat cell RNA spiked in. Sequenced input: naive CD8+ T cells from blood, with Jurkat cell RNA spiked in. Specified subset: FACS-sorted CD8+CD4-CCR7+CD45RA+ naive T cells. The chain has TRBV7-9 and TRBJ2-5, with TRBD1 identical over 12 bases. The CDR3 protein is CASSAGTGGLRETQYF. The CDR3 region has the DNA TGTGCCAGCAGCGCCGGGACAGGGGGCCTTCGAGAGACCCAGTACTTC. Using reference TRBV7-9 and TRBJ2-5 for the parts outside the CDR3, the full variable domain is DTGVSQNPRHKITKRGQNVTFRCDPISEHNRLYWYRQTLGQGPEFLTYFQNEAQLEKSRLLSDRFSAERPKGSFSTLEIQRTEQGDSAMYLCASSAGTGGLRETQYFGPGTRLLVL.